The sequence of this TCR beta chain was determined in a study of blood T cell repertoires in COVID-19 (dated by TCRdb to about 2020). Describing the broader study: Samples covering the acute and convalescent phases of COVID-19 were provided by collaborators in the United States, Italy and Spain. The repertoires were released in a freely available public database meant as a resource for research on the immune response to SARS-CoV-2. Samples came from the ongoing ImmuneRACE study (first 160 participants) plus 1,254 subjects from 6 global collaborators. Where available, HLA class I and class II types were obtained from metadata supplied by the sample provider rather than from assay-based typing. Subjects who had been exposed to COVID-19, were actively infected with it, or had recovered from it provided the deeply sampled blood TCRbeta repertoires that made up the dataset. A de-identified subject ID, COVID-19 status, age in years and sex were almost always included in the sample metadata. The prospective study material was composed of cDNA or gDNA derived from T cells, B-cell-depleted T cells, or PBMCs. What the study reported, not specific to this receptor: How much clinical and demographic metadata was included differed by source and by participant, and the metadata was provided uncurated.

TCRbeta CDR3 regions were amplified from genomic DNA by means of the immunoSEQ Assay, a bias-controlled multiplex PCR. On the study's bioinformatics: Nucleated cell counts per sample were estimated from amplification of reference gene primers within the assay. To quantify the absolute abundance of each unique TCRbeta CDR3 rearrangement, sequence reads were collapsed and filtered. For each sample, productive Simpson clonality was calculated as the square root of Simpson's diversity index across productive rearrangements. In its TCRdb copy, this immuneACCESS table keeps in-frame sequences only and misses some clones. Where compared with another copy, unresolved V genes explain less than half of these, and the others have no known cause. D and trimming come from the DNA, and the V and J calls and clone size come from that table. In all, the sample holds 150,000 to 250,000 clones, and 90% to 95% of those were seen once. In total, the top ten clones hold around 0.8% of the sample.

CDR1 and CDR2 are read off the germline V gene as WSHSY and SAAADI. The V and J ends are trimmed by 4 bases and 1 base, leaving 14 bases between them. From the cysteine up to the phenylalanine, the CDR3 has a length of 16 residues. Kept here is only the CDR3 DNA, which spans 48 bases and is read in frame from base 1. One collaborating source in Seattle enrolled patients during active infection and followed them longitudinally through the course of disease. Collaborating institutions collected whole blood in K2EDTA tubes following their own protocols. Collaborator samples were shipped for TCRbeta analysis as frozen whole blood, isolated PBMCs, or DNA extracted from either sample type. As regards this clone: It lacks a known antigen. One base away there is no much larger clone; base qualities are not given.

The source of this sequence is a man under 40 with COVID-19, enrolled during active disease. What was sequenced was peripheral blood. The rearrangement joined TRBV10-2 to TRBJ1-3; too little of a D gene remains to name it. The CDR3 corresponds to CASSGFGTPSGNTIYF. The sequenced DNA: TGCGCCAGCAGTGGCTTCGGTACCCCATCTGGAAACACCATATATTTT.